This T cell receptor beta chain is from a study of T cell changes during pregnancy in multiple sclerosis. The length of the CDR3 is 15 residues. Germline V gene lookup returns CDR1 KGHSH and CDR2 LQKENI. Trimming shortened V by 4 bases and J by 2 bases, and 9 bases separated the two germline ends. Sequenced by immunoSEQ multiplex PCR; TCRdb stores in-frame clones only, minus some. The sample includes approximately 90,000 clones, around 94% seen only once; the top ten take more than 0.8%. The input for sequencing was peripheral blood, taken in the third trimester of pregnancy. This TCR was sampled from a female donor with multiple sclerosis, enrolled in a pregnancy study. The chain joins TRBV18 to TRBJ2-6; tentative D call: TRBD2 (6 bases). The CDR3 DNA follows: TGTGCCAGCTCACTCGGGGGAGCTGGGGCCAACGTCCTGACTTTC. This gives the protein CASSLGGAGANVLTF.